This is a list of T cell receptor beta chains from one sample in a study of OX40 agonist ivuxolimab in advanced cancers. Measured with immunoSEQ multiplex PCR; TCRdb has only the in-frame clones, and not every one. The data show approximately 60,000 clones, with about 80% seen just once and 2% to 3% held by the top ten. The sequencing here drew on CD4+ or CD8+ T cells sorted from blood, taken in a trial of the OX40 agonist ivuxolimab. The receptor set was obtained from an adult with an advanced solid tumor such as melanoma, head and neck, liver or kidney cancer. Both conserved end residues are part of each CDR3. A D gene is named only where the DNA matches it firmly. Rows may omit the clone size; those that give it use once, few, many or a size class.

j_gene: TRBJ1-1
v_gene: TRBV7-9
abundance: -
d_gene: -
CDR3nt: TGTGCCAGCAGCTTGGACACTGAAGCTTTCTTT
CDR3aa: CASSLDTEAFF

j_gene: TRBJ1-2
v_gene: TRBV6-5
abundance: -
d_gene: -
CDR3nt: TGTGCCAGCAGGAAACCCTACTATGGCTACACCTTC
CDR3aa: CASRKPYYGYTF

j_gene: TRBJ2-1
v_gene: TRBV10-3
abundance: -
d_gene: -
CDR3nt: TGTGCCATCAGTGAATTGGGGAATGAGCAGTTCTTC
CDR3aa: CAISELGNEQFF

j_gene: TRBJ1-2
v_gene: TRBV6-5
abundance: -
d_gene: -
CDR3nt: TGTGCCAGCAGTTACCCCGGGCCGAGGGGTGGCTACACCTTC
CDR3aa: CASSYPGPRGGYTF

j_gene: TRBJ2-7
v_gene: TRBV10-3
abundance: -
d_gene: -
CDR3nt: TGTGCCATCAGTGGCGGCGGGAATGGTTACGAGCAGTACTTC
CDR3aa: CAISGGGNGYEQYF

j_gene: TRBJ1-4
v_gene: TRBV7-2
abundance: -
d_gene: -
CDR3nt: TGTGCCAGCAGCAGGGTGGGCAATGAAAAACTGTTTTTT
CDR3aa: CASSRVGNEKLFF

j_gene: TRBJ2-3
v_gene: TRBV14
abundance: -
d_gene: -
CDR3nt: TGTGCCAGCACCCCTGGGACGGGACATACGCAGTATTTT
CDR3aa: CASTPGTGHTQYF

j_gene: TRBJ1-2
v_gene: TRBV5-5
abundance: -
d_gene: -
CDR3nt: TGTGCCAGCAGCTTGGCACTAGCTGCAGGGTCCTATGGCTACACCTTC
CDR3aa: CASSLALAAGSYGYTF

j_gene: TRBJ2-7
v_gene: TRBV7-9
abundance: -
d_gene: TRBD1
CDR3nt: TGTGCCAGCAGCACCAGGACAGGGGCGCAAGAATACTACGAGCAGTACTTC
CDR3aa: CASSTRTGAQEYYEQYF

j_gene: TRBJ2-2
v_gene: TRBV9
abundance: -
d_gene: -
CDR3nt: TGTGCCAGCAGCGTAGGGGCAGGGAACACCGGGGAGCTGTTTTTT
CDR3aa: CASSVGAGNTGELFF

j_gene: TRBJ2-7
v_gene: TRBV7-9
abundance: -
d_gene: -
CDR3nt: TGTGCCAGCAGCTTACGGCAGGGTAGCCACGAGCAGTACTTC
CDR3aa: CASSLRQGSHEQYF

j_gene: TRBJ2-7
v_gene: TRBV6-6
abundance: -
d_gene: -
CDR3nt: TGTGCCAGCAGTTACTCAGATCCCACCCATGAGCAGTACTTC
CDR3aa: CASSYSDPTHEQYF

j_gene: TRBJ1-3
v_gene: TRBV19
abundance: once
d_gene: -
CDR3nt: TGTGCCAGTAGTACGGAAAGCTCTGGAAACACCATATATTTT
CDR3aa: CASSTESSGNTIYF

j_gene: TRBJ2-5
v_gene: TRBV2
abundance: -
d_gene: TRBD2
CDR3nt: TGTGCCAGCCGACTAGCGGTGCAAGAGACCCAGTACTTC
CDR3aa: CASRLAVQETQYF

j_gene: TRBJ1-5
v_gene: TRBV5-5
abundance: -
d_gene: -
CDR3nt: TGTGCCAGCAGCCGGCTAGTTCTTAGCAATCAGCCCCAGCATTTT
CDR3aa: CASSRLVLSNQPQHF

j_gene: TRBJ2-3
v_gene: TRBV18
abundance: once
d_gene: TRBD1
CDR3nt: TGTGCCAGCTCACCAGTGACAGGGGGTGATACGCAGTATTTT
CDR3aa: CASSPVTGGDTQYF

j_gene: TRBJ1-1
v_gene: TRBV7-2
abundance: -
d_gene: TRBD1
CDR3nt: TGTGCCAGCAGCCGAAGCCGACAGGGAACTACGAACACTGAAGCTTTCTTT
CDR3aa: CASSRSRQGTTNTEAFF

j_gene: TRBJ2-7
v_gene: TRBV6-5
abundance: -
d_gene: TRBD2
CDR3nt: TGTGCCAGCACCAGCGGGAGGGCAACCTACGAGCAGTACTTC
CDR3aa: CASTSGRATYEQYF

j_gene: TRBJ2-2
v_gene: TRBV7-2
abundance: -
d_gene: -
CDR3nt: TGTGCCAGCAGCTTAAAACCCAGGGGGGCCCGCACCGGGGAGCTGTTTTTT
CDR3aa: CASSLKPRGARTGELFF

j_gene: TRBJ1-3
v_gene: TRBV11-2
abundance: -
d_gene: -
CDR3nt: TGTGCCAGCAGCTTAGATTCTCTGCCTGGAAACACCATATATTTT
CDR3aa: CASSLDSLPGNTIYF